This T cell receptor (beta chain) was recorded in a study of cytomegalovirus exposure and HLA in healthy donors. Points from the study as a whole: Being productive about 87% or about 30% of the time was typical of most TCR beta V segments in an earlier analysis.

As concerns this clone: Its antigen is still unknown.

The PCR ran on 60 Vbeta and 13 Jbeta primers. Repertoires were generated with immunoSEQ multiplex PCR, while TCRdb's copy carries only in-frame clones and drops some. The repertoire holds 160,000 or so clones, with 80% as singletons. Losses at the gene ends were 0 bases for V and 13 bases for J; bases not matched to a gene: 14. The germline V gene encodes CDR1 LNHNV and CDR2 YYDKDF (reference sequence). The CDR3 contains 15 residues. This chain connects TRBV15 to TRBJ1-2, with 7 nucleotides matching TRBD1. This clonotype was sampled from a young man in good health and CMV-seropositive. The sequenced material came from PBMCs. CDR3 region: CATSRERGGQFVPTF. The DNA for the CDR3 is TGTGCCACCAGCAGAGAACGAGGGGGACAGTTCGTTCCCACCTTC. Complete variable domain (other parts from reference TRBV15 and TRBJ1-2): DAMVIQNPRYQVTQFGKPVTLSCSQTLNHNVMYWYQQKSSQAPKLLFHYYDKDFNNEADTPDNFQSRRPNTSFCFLDIRSPGLGDTAMYLCATSRERGGQFVPTFGSGTRLTVV.